One sample yielded the 25 T cell receptor beta chains listed below, sequenced in a study of tumor-infiltrating lymphocytes in oesophageal squamous cell carcinoma. TCRdb redid the calling of the PCR reads with MiXCR, one entry per CDR3 protein. The profile shows under 20,000 distinct CDR3 sequences, roughly 37% of them singletons. Material: blood. All receptors come from a male donor with esophageal squamous cell carcinoma.

This clonotype was recorded a few times. The V and J genes are TRBV5-1 and TRBJ1-3; D is perhaps TRBD1 (6 bases). V was trimmed by 0 bases and J by 0 bases, leaving 16 bases between them. Germline CDR1 SGHRS, CDR2 YFSETQ. The CDR3 consists of 18 residues. The CDR3 spells CASSLVGRGASSGNTIYF. Written as DNA, the CDR3 is TGCGCCAGCAGCTTGGTCGGCAGGGGTGCCAGCTCTGGAAACACCATATATTTT.

This clonotype was recorded a few times. A clone one base away is much larger, so this may be a read error. The chain employs TRBV2 and TRBJ2-3, with 7 bases matching TRBD2. Unmatched junction bases numbered 18, after V lost 7 bases and J lost 14 bases. This CDR3 spans 14 amino acids. The germline CDR1 and CDR2 sequences are SNHLY and FYNNEI. The CDR3 coding sequence is TGTGCCAGCAATCGGCGGGGGAACACCGGGGAGCTGTATTTT. This encodes CASNRRGNTGELYF.

At least ten counts were recorded for this clonotype. The chain couples TRBV19 to TRBJ2-7, with a tentative D call TRBD1 (5 bases). The CDR3 has 15 amino acids. The ends were cut back, 2 bases at V and 0 bases at J, with 11 bases in the middle. Germline assignment: CDR1 LNHDA and CDR2 SQIVND (reference sequence). CDR3 nucleotide sequence: TGTGCCAGTAGTATAAGCCACAGGAGCTCCTACGAGCAGTACTTC. Protein product: CASSISHRSSYEQYF.

The chain is built from TRBV7-6 and TRBJ1-2, with D unclear. The germline V gene encodes CDR1 SGHVS and CDR2 FNYEAQ. There are 14 residues in the CDR3. The V end was cut by 4 bases, the J end by 4 bases, with 13 bases between. The CDR3 region has the DNA TGTGCCAGCAGCTCCTCGGCTACGGGCTATGGCTACACCTTC. Translating gives CASSSSATGYGYTF. Variable domain in full (rest from reference TRBV7-6 and TRBJ1-2): GAGVSQSPRYKVTKRGQDVALRCDPISGHVSLYWYRQALGQGPEFLTYFNYEAQQDKSGLPNDRFSAERPEGSISTLTIQRTEQRDSAMYRCASSSSATGYGYTFGSGTRLTVV.

V is TRBV7-8 and J is TRBJ2-2, with 9 positions matching TRBD1. This CDR3 has 16 residues. CDR1 and CDR2 from the germline V gene are SGHVS and FQNEAQ. V lost 1 base, J lost 7 bases, and 7 bases stayed unmatched. CDR3 sequence: CASSLVSTGGIGELFF. DNA of the CDR3: TGTGCCAGCAGCTTAGTCTCGACAGGGGGTATCGGGGAGCTGTTTTTT.

This clonotype is medium-sized within its sample. The chain uses TRBV11-3 and TRBJ2-5; 7 bases are shared with TRBD1. V gave up 1 base and J gave up 5 bases; unmatched junction bases: 7. The CDR3 has 15 amino acids. Germline lookup yields CDR1 SGHNT and CDR2 YENEEA. CDR3 amino acids: CASSLALTGLETQYF. In DNA form, the CDR3 reads TGTGCCAGCAGCTTAGCCTTGACAGGGTTGGAGACCCAGTACTTC.

The chain links TRBV7-4 to TRBJ2-3; TRBD2 is a possible D gene (6 bases). The J call could be wrong; TRBJ2-7 is a better fit for the DNA end. Germline CDR1 is SGHVT and CDR2 is SQSDAQ. CDR3 length equals 14 residues. The CDR3 loop reads CASTPGEGYNEQYF. The CDR3 nucleotides read TGTGCCAGCACCCCGGGAGAGGGCTACAATGAGCAGTACTTC.

Many counts were recorded for this clonotype. The V call is TRBV6-1, the J call TRBJ2-2; 10 bases agree with TRBD2. V lost 8 bases and J lost 2; bases outside the gene matches: 11. The CDR3 is 17 amino acids. Germline CDR1 is MNHNS and CDR2 is SASEGT. CDR3 region: CASVGPSGGGNTGELFF. The CDR3 DNA is TGTGCCAGCGTTGGCCCGAGCGGGGGGGGTAACACCGGGGAGCTGTTTTTT.

Turning to this clonotype: No conserved phenylalanine or tryptophan is present at the end of the CDR3, so a read error is the likely explanation. The limits of the CDR3 on the DNA are not certain, so only TCRdb's listed CDR3 is given. This CDR3 reads CASSLEGESLV. This chain connects TRBV5-1 to TRBJ2-5. The CDR3 spans 11 residues, counting both ends. CDR1 SGHRS and CDR2 YFSETQ come from the germline V gene.

The V gene is TRBV5-5, the J gene TRBJ2-3; 9 bases line up with TRBD1. Germline trimming cut 3 bases from V and 3 bases from J; bases unmatched to any gene: 2. This CDR3 has 14 residues. Germline values: CDR1 SGHKS, CDR2 YYEKEE (reference sequence). DNA of the CDR3: TGTGCCAGCAGCTCCGGGACAGGGACAGATACGCAGTATTTT. It translates to CASSSGTGTDTQYF.

This clonotype was detected ten times or more. The chain links TRBV6-6 to TRBJ2-7; 14 nucleotides match TRBD2. Germline CDR1 reads MNHNY; CDR2 reads SVGAGI (reference sequence). CDR3 size: 17 residues. The ends lost 2 bases at V and 7 bases at J; junction bases unmatched: 10. The DNA for the CDR3 is TGTGCCAGCAGTTACGGCTCGGGACTAGCGGGAGCAGGTGAGCAGTACTTC. This sequence encodes CASSYGSGLAGAGEQYF.

This clonotype was counted at least ten times. The chain links TRBV5-6 to TRBJ2-7; possible D gene TRBD2, 5 bases. Germline assignment: CDR1 SGHDT and CDR2 YYEEEE. The V end lost 0 bases, the J end lost 7 bases, and 14 bases lay between the germline ends. The CDR3 runs to 14 residues. CDR3 nucleotide sequence: TGTGCCAGCAGCTTGGGGAGCGGATACAATGAGCAGTACTTC. Protein product: CASSLGSGYNEQYF.

In this sample, this clonotype turned up many times. A much bigger clone sits one base away, suggesting this may be a read error. This chain joins TRBV10-1 and TRBJ2-3; 9 nucleotides agree with TRBD2. Germline trimming cut 7 bases from V and 14 bases from J; bases unmatched to any gene: 19. Per germline, CDR1 WNHNN and CDR2 SYGVQD (reference sequence). The CDR3 spans 15 residues. CDR3 coding DNA: TGCGCCAGCATCGTGGGACTAGCTGTCACCGGGGAGCTGTATTTT. Amino acids: CASIVGLAVTGELYF.

The chain carries TRBV7-3 and TRBJ2-1; possibly TRBD1 for D (6 bases). This CDR3 has 16 amino acids. V was cut by 1 base and J by 13 bases, with 23 bases left in between. The V gene's germline CDR1 is SGHTA and CDR2 FQGTGA. The CDR3 DNA reads TGTGCCAGCAGCTTAAATGCCCAGGGGAGCCAAGAGACCCAGTTCTTC. Translation: CASSLNAQGSQETQFF. The variable domain in full, with the rest retrieved from reference TRBV7-3 and TRBJ2-1, is GAGVSQTPSNKVTEKGKYVELRCDPISGHTALYWYRQSLGQGPEFLIYFQGTGAADDSGLPNDRFFAVRPEGSVSTLKIQRTERGDSAVYLCASSLNAQGSQETQFFGPGTRLTVL.

This clonotype was seen a handful of times. The V call is TRBV9, the J call TRBJ1-1; no clear D. The V and J ends lost 4 bases and 3 bases respectively, with 13 bases between them. The CDR3 spans 14 residues. Germline loops: CDR1 SGDLS, CDR2 YYNGEE. The CDR3 reads CASSPTPTDTEAFF. The CDR3 DNA sequence: TGTGCCAGCAGCCCAACCCCTACGGACACTGAAGCTTTCTTT.

The chain combines TRBV7-8 with TRBJ2-3; D gene unclear. The CDR3 length is 14 residues. Per the germline V gene, CDR1 is SGHVS and CDR2 is FQNEAQ. Trimming stripped 0 bases from V and 3 bases from J, with 7 bases between. The DNA of the CDR3 is TGTGCCAGCAGCTTAGCTTCAGATACAGATACGCAGTATTTT. It specifies CASSLASDTDTQYF.

This clonotype was detected a few times. A read error may be the cause here, since a much bigger clone is one base away. This chain connects TRBV19 to TRBJ2-5, with 10 bases that match TRBD1. The junction had 10 bases not matched to a gene; V was cut back by 4 bases and J by 11 bases. Germline assignment: CDR1 LNHDA and CDR2 SQIVND (reference sequence). This CDR3 spans 14 amino acids. The chain's CDR3 is CASSRDRGLVEQYF. The CDR3 DNA follows: TGTGCCAGTAGTAGGGACAGGGGATTAGTTGAGCAGTACTTC. The whole variable domain, remainder taken from reference TRBV19 and TRBJ2-5, is DGGITQSPKYLFRKEGQNVTLSCEQNLNHDAMYWYRQDPGQGLRLIYYSQIVNDFQKGDIAEGYSVSREKKESFPLTVTSAQKNPTAFYLCASSRDRGLVEQYFGPGTRLLVL.

This chain joins TRBV19 and TRBJ2-2, with D possibly called TRBD1 or TRBD2 (6 bases each). The CDR3 spans 16 residues. V dropped 4 bases and J dropped 2 bases, with 14 bases sitting between them. CDR1 and CDR2 from the germline V gene are LNHDA and SQIVND (reference sequence). The CDR3: CASSKRGTSNTGELFF. CDR3 nucleotides: TGTGCCAGTAGTAAAAGGGGGACTTCTAACACCGGGGAGCTGTTTTTT.

V and J are TRBV6-8 and TRBJ2-4; TRBD2 aligns across 9 bases. The better agreement between TRBJ2-7 and the DNA end casts doubt on the J call. CDR3 size: 15 residues. Germline V CDR1 and CDR2: MNHGY, SAAAGT. CDR3 nucleotides: TGTGCCAGCAGAAGAGCGGGAGGCCCCACGTACGAGCAGTACTTC. Its protein is CASRRAGGPTYEQYF.

Ten or more counts support this clonotype. The rearrangement links TRBV5-1 to TRBJ2-2; possible D gene TRBD1, 6 bases. The CDR3 runs 13 residues. Trimming removed 4 bases from V and 5 bases from J, with 9 bases in between. In germline, CDR1 is SGHRS, CDR2 YFSETQ. The CDR3 nucleotides are TGCGCCAGCAGCATCCAGGGGACCGGGGAGCTGTTTTTT. It translates to CASSIQGTGELFF.

This clonotype was detected many times. V and J are TRBV5-5 and TRBJ2-2; the D is unclear. The CDR3 length is 15 residues. Germline CDR1 and CDR2: SGHKS and YYEKEE (reference sequence). The V end was cut by 2 bases, the J end by 6 bases, with 14 bases between. The CDR3 loop is CASSFKSVGPGELFF. The CDR3 coding sequence is TGTGCCAGCAGCTTTAAATCGGTGGGTCCCGGGGAGCTGTTTTTT.

This clonotype was counted between two and nine times. The chain joins TRBV15 to TRBJ1-5, with a tentative D call TRBD1 (5 bases). Between the trimmed V and J ends, which lost 4 bases and 5 bases, there was a span of 9 bases. Germline CDR1 LNHNV, CDR2 YYDKDF (reference sequence). The CDR3 has 13 amino acids. The CDR3 is CATSTQEYQPQHF. The CDR3 DNA follows: TGTGCCACCAGCACACAGGAGTATCAGCCCCAGCATTTT.

The chain uses TRBV7-6 and TRBJ2-1; TRBD2 matches at 7 bases. Germline assignment: CDR1 SGHVS and CDR2 FNYEAQ. Trimming removed 2 bases from V and 3 bases from J; junction bases left unmatched: 7. CDR3 size: 16 residues. The CDR3 bases are TGTGCCAGCAGCTTATTTTCCGGCGGGAGCTACAATGAGCAGTTCTTC. This codes for CASSLFSGGSYNEQFF.

This clonotype came up a few times. The V gene is TRBV7-3, the J gene TRBJ2-1, with D maybe TRBD1 (6 bases). This CDR3 is built from 14 residues. V gave up 5 bases and J gave up 5 bases, with 13 bases separating them. CDR1 and CDR2 (germline): SGHTA, FQGTGA. The CDR3 DNA sequence: TGTGCCAGCAGCCCCCTAGGGGGAAACAATGAGCAGTTCTTC. It translates to CASSPLGGNNEQFF.

The chain recombines TRBV7-2 with TRBJ2-5; no firm D call. Trimming took 3 bases from V and 4 from J, leaving 9 bases between them. This CDR3 is built from 13 residues. Germline V gene data show CDR1 as SGHTA and CDR2 as FQGNSA. In nucleotides, the CDR3 is TGTGCCAGCAGCTTCGGCGATCCAGAGACCCAGTACTTC. This encodes CASSFGDPETQYF.